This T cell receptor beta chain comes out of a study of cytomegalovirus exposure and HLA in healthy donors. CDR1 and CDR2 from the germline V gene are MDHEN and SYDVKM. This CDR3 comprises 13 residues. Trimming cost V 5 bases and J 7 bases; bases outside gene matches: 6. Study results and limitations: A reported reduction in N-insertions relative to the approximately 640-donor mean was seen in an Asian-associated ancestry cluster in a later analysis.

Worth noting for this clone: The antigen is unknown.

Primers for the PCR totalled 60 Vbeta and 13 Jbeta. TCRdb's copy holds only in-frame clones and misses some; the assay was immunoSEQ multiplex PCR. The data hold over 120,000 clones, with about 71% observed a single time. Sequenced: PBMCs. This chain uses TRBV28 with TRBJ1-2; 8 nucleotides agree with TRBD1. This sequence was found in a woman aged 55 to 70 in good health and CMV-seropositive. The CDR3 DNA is TGTGCCAGCAGTCCTACAGGGGGGGGTGGCTACACCTTC. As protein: CASSPTGGGGYTF.